These T cell receptor beta chains were read from a single sample in a study of glioma-infiltrating T cells after dendritic cell vaccination. Profiling relied on immunoSEQ multiplex PCR, and the TCRdb table lists in-frame clones only, not all of them. The sample has some 38,000 clones, 82% seen once. Specimen: blood, collected before dendritic cell vaccination. The receptors stem from a human donor with glioblastoma. Each CDR3 is given with its conserved first and last residue. Fields, in order: J gene, V gene, CDR3 length, CDR3 protein.

J: TRBJ1-5; V: TRBV4-3; length: 14; CDR3: CASSQDRVGQPQHF
J: TRBJ2-3; V: TRBV27; length: 17; CDR3: CASSFFSGTGRTDTQYF
J: TRBJ2-7; V: TRBV29-1; length: 13; CDR3: CSVARTDTYEQYF
J: TRBJ2-6; V: TRBV19; length: 16; CDR3: CASVSNIRSGANVLTF
J: TRBJ1-5; V: TRBV9; length: 14; CDR3: CANRKGREGQPQHF
J: TRBJ1-2; V: TRBV10-3; length: 11; CDR3: CAIRGQDGYTF
J: TRBJ1-2; V: TRBV19; length: 18; CDR3: CASSALGGASNFDYGYTF
J: TRBJ2-3; V: TRBV5-8; length: 15; CDR3: CASTPTGKGLNTQYF
J: TRBJ1-3; V: TRBV7-2; length: 14; CDR3: CASSTQGLGNTIYF
J: TRBJ2-1; V: TRBV27; length: 15; CDR3: CASAAGGGSYNEQFF
J: TRBJ1-2; V: TRBV19; length: 15; CDR3: CASSSPGQPSYGYTF
J: TRBJ1-5; V: TRBV6-1; length: 15; CDR3: CASSANHWDTQPQHF
J: TRBJ1-1; V: TRBV29-1; length: 8; CDR3: CSVAEAFF
J: TRBJ2-1; V: TRBV27; length: 15; CDR3: CASRPRQGAYNEQFF
J: TRBJ2-3; V: TRBV6-5; length: 13; CDR3: CASSYGLHTPPDF
J: TRBJ2-5; V: TRBV6-1; length: 14; CDR3: CATLWTSGEETQYF
J: TRBJ1-3; V: TRBV6-6; length: 14; CDR3: CASRGQGSGNTIYF
J: TRBJ2-7; V: TRBV15; length: 17; CDR3: CATSRDPTSSVSYEQYF
J: TRBJ1-4; V: TRBV19; length: 13; CDR3: CASSFQGPEKLFF
J: TRBJ1-2; V: TRBV21-1; length: 10; CDR3: CASSGDGYTF
J: TRBJ2-2; V: TRBV2; length: 15; CDR3: CASSDSGGNTGELFF
J: TRBJ2-5; V: TRBV29-1; length: 11; CDR3: CSVEDLETQYF
J: TRBJ2-7; V: TRBV11-2; length: 16; CDR3: CASSLAGTGGSYEQYF
J: TRBJ1-1; V: TRBV2; length: 13; CDR3: CASSYRVAGEAFF
J: TRBJ2-1; V: TRBV9; length: 14; CDR3: CASSVSTSFHEQFF
J: TRBJ2-1; V: TRBV5-6; length: 16; CDR3: CASSFTAGDSYNEQFF
J: TRBJ2-5; V: TRBV4-3; length: 15; CDR3: CASSQDPYRGETQYF
J: TRBJ2-2; V: TRBV27; length: 14; CDR3: CASSVSGGLGELFF
J: TRBJ1-2; V: TRBV18; length: 13; CDR3: CASSPPTGDGYTF
J: TRBJ2-5; V: TRBV5-1; length: 14; CDR3: CASSPTPGVETQYF